Detailed here is one T cell receptor beta chain. No antigen is known for it. The sample originates from a study of cytomegalovirus exposure and HLA in healthy donors. Whole-study findings and limits: An analysis was carried out later, and it reportedly showed fewer N-insertions in an Asian-associated ancestry cluster than the approximately 680-donor mean. Among the CMV-associated chains, three were confirmed in vitro as specific for CMV antigens.

Germline CDR1 and CDR2: MRHNA and SNTAGT. This CDR3 is 16 amino acids long. V was pared by 0 bases and J by 2 bases, with 14 bases between. The PCR made use of 60 Vbeta and 13 Jbeta primers. Sequencing was performed with immunoSEQ multiplex PCR; in TCRdb, only in-frame clones are kept and a portion is missing. The sample lists around 210,000 clones; about three quarters were seen once. Material: PBMCs. This clonotype originated in a boy between 5 and 17 years old in good health and CMV-seronegative. The V gene is TRBV6-4, the J gene TRBJ2-7, with D maybe TRBD1 (6 bases). The CDR3 region is CASSDSGTSPPYEQYF. For the CDR3, the DNA is TGTGCCAGCAGTGACTCTGGGACATCACCTCCCTACGAGCAGTACTTC.